This TCR beta chain was recorded in a study of blood T cells in healthy people across ages. Only a few counts were recorded for this clonotype. Antigen: not known. Then a second PCR, running about 6 to 12 cycles, was carried out with a sample-barcoded 5' primer and a J-beta primer mix. TCRdb re-analysed the 5' RACE reads in MiXCR, keeping a single row per CDR3 protein. The table shows roughly 550,000 distinct CDR3 sequences, with 24% occurring only once. Study-wide points: Expanded clonotype shifts may have been confounded, as the donors had an unknown CMV status.

V dropped 2 bases and J dropped 8 bases, with 15 bases sitting between them. The germline CDR1 and CDR2 sequences are MNHEY and SVGAGI. The length of the CDR3 is 15 residues. The same sample was also studied in work on T cells of mothers and their children. That paper states: A few healthy Caucasian mothers served as donors, and their six children did as well.

Sequencing was done on a sample of blood. The receptor comes from a boy under 18 in good health. The chain combines TRBV6-5 with TRBJ1-4; the D gene is possibly TRBD1 (5 bases). CDR3 coding DNA: TGTGCCAGCAGTTACGTTCAGGGCCCCGGGGAAAAACTGTTTTTT. Translating it yields CASSYVQGPGEKLFF.